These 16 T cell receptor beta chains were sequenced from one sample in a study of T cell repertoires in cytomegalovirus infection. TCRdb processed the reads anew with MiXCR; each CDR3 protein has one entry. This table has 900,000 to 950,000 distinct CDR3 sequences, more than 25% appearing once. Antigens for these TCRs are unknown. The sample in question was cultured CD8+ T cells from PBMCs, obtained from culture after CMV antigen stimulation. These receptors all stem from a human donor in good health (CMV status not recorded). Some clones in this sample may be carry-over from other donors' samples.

The DNA of the CDR3 is TGTGCCAGCAGTTCCGATGCTAGTTCTAATCCGGATACCCCGACCGTTGGGTCCTACAATGAGCAGTTCTTC. Its protein is CASSSDASSNPDTPTVGSYNEQFF. The V call is TRBV6-2 or TRBV6-3, the J call TRBJ2-1; D unclear. Germline loops: CDR1 MNHEY, CDR2 SVGEGT. CDR3 length: 24 residues. V was trimmed by 4 bases and J by 1 base, leaving 38 bases between them.

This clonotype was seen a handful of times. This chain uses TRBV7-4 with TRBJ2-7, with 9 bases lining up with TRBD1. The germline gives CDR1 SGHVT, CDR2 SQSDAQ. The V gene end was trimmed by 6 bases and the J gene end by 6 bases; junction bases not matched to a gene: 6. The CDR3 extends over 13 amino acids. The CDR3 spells CASSPQGAGEQYF. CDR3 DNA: TGTGCCAGCAGTCCACAGGGGGCGGGCGAGCAGTACTTC.

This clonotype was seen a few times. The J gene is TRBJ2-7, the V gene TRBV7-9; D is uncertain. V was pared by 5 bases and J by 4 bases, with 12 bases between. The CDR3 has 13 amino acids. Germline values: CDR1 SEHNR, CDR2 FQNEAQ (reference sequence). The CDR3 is CASSPLGRYEQYV. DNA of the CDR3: TGTGCCAGCAGCCCCCTGGGAAGATACGAGCAGTACGTC.

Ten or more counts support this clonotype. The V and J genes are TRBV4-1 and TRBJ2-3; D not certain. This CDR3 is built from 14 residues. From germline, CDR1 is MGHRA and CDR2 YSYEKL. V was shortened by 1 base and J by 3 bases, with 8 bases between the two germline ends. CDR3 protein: CASSQGVRTDTQYF. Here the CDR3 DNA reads TGCGCCAGCAGCCAAGGGGTGAGAACAGATACGCAGTATTTT.

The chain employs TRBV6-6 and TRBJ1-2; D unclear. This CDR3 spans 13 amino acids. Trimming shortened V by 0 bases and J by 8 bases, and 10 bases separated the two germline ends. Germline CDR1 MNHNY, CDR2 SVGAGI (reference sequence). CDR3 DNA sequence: TGTGCCAGCAGTTACTCGGACCTCCGGGGCTACACCTTC. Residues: CASSYSDLRGYTF.

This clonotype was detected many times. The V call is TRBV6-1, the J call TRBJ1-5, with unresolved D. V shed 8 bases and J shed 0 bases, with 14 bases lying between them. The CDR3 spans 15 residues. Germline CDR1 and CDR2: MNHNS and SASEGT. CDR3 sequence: CASGSSDASNQPQHF. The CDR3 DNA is TGTGCCAGCGGGTCATCGGACGCTAGCAATCAGCCCCAGCATTTT.

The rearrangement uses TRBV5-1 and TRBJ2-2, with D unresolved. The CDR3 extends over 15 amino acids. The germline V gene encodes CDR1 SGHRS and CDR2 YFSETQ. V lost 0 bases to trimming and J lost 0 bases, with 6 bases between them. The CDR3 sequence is CASSLVRTNTGELFF. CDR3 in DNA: TGCGCCAGCAGCTTGGTGCGCACGAACACCGGGGAGCTGTTTTTT.

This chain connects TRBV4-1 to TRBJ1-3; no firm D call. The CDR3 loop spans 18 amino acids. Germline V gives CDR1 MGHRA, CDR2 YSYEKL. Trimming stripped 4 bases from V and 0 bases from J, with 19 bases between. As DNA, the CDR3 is TGCGCCAGCAGCCCCGCGGCAGTCTGGACCTTCTCTGGAAACACCATATATTTT. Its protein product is CASSPAAVWTFSGNTIYF.

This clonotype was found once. The CDR3 sequence is CASSFRDRVLYEQYF. The CDR3, as DNA: TGTGCCAGCAGTTTTAGGGACAGGGTTCTTTACGAGCAGTACTTC. The J gene is TRBJ2-7, the V gene TRBV27; the match to TRBD1 covers 9 bases. The CDR3 length is 15 residues. The V gene's germline CDR1 is MNHEY and CDR2 SMNVEV (reference sequence). V dropped 3 bases and J dropped 4; count of bases not matched to a gene: 7.

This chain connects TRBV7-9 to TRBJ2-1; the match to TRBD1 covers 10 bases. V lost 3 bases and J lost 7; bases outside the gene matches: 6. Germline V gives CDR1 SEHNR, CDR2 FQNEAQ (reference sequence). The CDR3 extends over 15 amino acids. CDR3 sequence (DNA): TGTGCCAGCAGCTTTCGACAGGGGGCGGTAAATGAGCAGTTCTTC. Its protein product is CASSFRQGAVNEQFF.

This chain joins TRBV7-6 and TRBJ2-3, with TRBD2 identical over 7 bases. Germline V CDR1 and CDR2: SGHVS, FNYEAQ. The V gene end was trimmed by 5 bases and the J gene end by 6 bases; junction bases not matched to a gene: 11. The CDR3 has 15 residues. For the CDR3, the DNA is TGTGCCAGCAGCCCCTATGGGAGGGGTGGTGATACGCAGTATTTT. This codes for CASSPYGRGGDTQYF.

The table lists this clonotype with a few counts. The CDR3 bases are TGTGCCAGCTCACCAACACCGGGACTAGCGGGGGGCTATCTAGCCAAAAACATTCAGTACTTC. Amino acids: CASSPTPGLAGGYLAKNIQYF. This chain links TRBV18 with TRBJ2-4; TRBD2 matches 15 bases. Trimming removed 2 bases from V and 0 bases from J; junction bases left unmatched: 11. The CDR3 is 21 amino acids. The germline CDR1 and CDR2 sequences are KGHSH and LQKENI.

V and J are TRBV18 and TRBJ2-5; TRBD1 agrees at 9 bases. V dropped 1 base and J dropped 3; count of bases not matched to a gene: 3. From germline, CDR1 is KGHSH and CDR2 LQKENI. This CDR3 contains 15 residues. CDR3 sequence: CASSPRRTGEETQYF. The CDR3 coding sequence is TGTGCCAGCTCACCACGGAGGACAGGGGAAGAGACCCAGTACTTC. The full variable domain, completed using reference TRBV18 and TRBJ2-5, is NAGVMQNPRHLVRRRGQEARLRCSPMKGHSHVYWYRQLPEEGLKFMVYLQKENIIDESGMPKERFSAEFPKEGPSILRIQQVVRGDSAAYFCASSPRRTGEETQYFGPGTRLLVL.

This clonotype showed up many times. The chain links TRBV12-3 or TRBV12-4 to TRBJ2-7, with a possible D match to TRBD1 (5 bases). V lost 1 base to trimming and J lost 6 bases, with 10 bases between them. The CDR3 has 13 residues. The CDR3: CASSLGRAFEQYV. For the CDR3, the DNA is TGTGCCAGCAGTTTAGGCAGGGCCTTCGAGCAGTACGTC.

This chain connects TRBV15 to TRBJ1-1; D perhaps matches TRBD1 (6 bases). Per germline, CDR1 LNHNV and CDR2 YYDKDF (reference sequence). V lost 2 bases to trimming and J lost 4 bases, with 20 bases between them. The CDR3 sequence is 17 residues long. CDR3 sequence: CATSRPPWTDVVTEAFF. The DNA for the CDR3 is TGTGCCACCAGCAGACCCCCTTGGACAGACGTCGTCACTGAAGCTTTCTTT. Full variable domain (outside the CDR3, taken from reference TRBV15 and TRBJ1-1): DAMVIQNPRYQVTQFGKPVTLSCSQTLNHNVMYWYQQKSSQAPKLLFHYYDKDFNNEADTPDNFQSRRPNTSFCFLDIRSPGLGDTAMYLCATSRPPWTDVVTEAFFGQGTRLTVV.

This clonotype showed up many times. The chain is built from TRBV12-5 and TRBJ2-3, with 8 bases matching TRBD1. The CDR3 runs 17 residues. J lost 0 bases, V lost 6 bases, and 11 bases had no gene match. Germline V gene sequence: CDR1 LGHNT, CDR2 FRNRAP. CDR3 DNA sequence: TGTGCTAGTGGGACCAACCCGGGGACAGGCAGCACAGATACGCAGTATTTT. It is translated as CASGTNPGTGSTDTQYF. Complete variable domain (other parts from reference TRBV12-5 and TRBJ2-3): DARVTQTPRHKVTEMGQEVTMRCQPILGHNTVFWYRQTMMQGLELLAYFRNRAPLDDSGMPKDRFSAEMPDATLATLKIQPSEPRDSAVYFCASGTNPGTGSTDTQYFGPGTRLTVL.